The TCR beta chain described here comes from a study of T-cell reconstitution after alpha-beta-depleted transplantation in children. During its preparation, the TCRbeta library received unique molecular identifiers. One entry per CDR3 protein, called by TCRdb with MiXCR from the PCR reads. This table has 250,000 to 350,000 distinct CDR3 sequences, about 10% appearing once. CDR3 length: 15 amino acids. In germline, CDR1 is KGHDR, CDR2 SFDVKD. V lost 6 bases to trimming and J lost 6 bases; unmatched junction nucleotides: 5. The chain has TRBV24-1 and TRBJ2-3, with 13 bases identical to TRBD2. The receptor was isolated from a human donor who donated a stem cell graft to a child with SCID. Sequencing used PBMCs from the stem cell graft donor, obtained from the stem cell graft. The CDR3 protein is CATSPSGLAGDTQYF. The CDR3 DNA follows: TGTGCCACCAGTCCTTCGGGACTAGCGGGGGATACGCAGTATTTT.